Following are 14 T cell receptor beta chains from one sample sequenced in a study of cytomegalovirus exposure and HLA in healthy donors. A multiplex PCR was run with 60 Vbeta primers and 13 Jbeta primers. Data came from immunoSEQ multiplex PCR; TCRdb stores just in-frame clones and leaves some out. Of approximately 200,000 clones in the sample, approximately 80% were seen once. Material: PBMCs. The receptors originated from a woman in her twenties or thirties in good health and CMV-seropositive.

The V call is TRBV5-1, the J call TRBJ1-1; TRBD1 matches 10 bases. Germline CDR1 reads SGHRS; CDR2 reads YFSETQ. The CDR3 is made up of 14 amino acids. Trimming removed 4 bases from V and 4 bases from J; junction bases left unmatched: 4. This CDR3 is CASSPGQGVTEAFF. The CDR3 DNA follows: TGCGCCAGCAGCCCAGGACAGGGGGTCACTGAAGCTTTCTTT.

This clone has more than one count but fewer than ten. This rearrangement joins TRBV15 to TRBJ1-2; D possibly corresponds to TRBD1 (5 bases). V was cut by 0 bases and J by 4 bases, with 9 bases left in between. The CDR3 totals 14 residues. Germline CDR1 LNHNV, CDR2 YYDKDF (reference sequence). The CDR3 DNA follows: TGTGCCACCAGCAGAGACAGACAGCTCTATGGCTACACCTTC. Protein: CATSRDRQLYGYTF.

The chain employs TRBV5-6 and TRBJ2-7; D call uncertain. Trimming cost V 0 bases and J 5 bases, with 12 bases left between them. CDR1 and CDR2 from the germline V gene are SGHDT and YYEEEE. The CDR3 contains 14 residues. The CDR3 nucleotides are TGTGCCAGCAGCTTGGCTAGGTCCCCACACGAGCAGTACTTC. As protein: CASSLARSPHEQYF. Using reference TRBV5-6 and TRBJ2-7 for the parts outside the CDR3, the full variable domain is DAGVTQSPTHLIKTRGQQVTLRCSPKSGHDTVSWYQQALGQGPQFIFQYYEEEERQRGNFPDRFSGHQFPNYSSELNVNALLLGDSALYLCASSLARSPHEQYFGPGTRLTVT.

The genes are TRBV27 and TRBJ1-1, with D possibly being TRBD1 (5 bases). V was trimmed by 6 bases and J by 5 bases, leaving 19 bases between them. From germline, CDR1 is MNHEY and CDR2 SMNVEV (reference sequence). The CDR3 covers 15 residues. The CDR3 DNA sequence: TGTGCCAGCAGCGAAATATCAGGGTTAAGGACTGAAGCTTTCTTT. This encodes CASSEISGLRTEAFF.

The chain has TRBV23-1 and TRBJ2-7; possibly TRBD2 for D (5 bases). TRBV23-1 is an ORF, and what it does is uncertain. This CDR3 has 12 residues. Trimming took off 9 bases at V and 2 bases at J, with 11 bases between the two ends. The DNA of the CDR3 is TGCGCCAGAACGGGGTCCACCTACGAGCAGTACTTC. Its protein is CARTGSTYEQYF.

The CDR3 DNA sequence: TGTGCCAGCAGCCGAGGACGGGACTCTGGAAACACCATATATTTT. This translates into CASSRGRDSGNTIYF. The rearrangement uses TRBV6-1 and TRBJ1-3; D gene unclear. Trimming cost V 6 bases and J 0 bases, with 12 bases left between them. The CDR3 totals 15 residues. From germline, CDR1 is MNHNS and CDR2 SASEGT.

The chain has TRBV5-1 and TRBJ2-1; D is perhaps TRBD1 (6 bases). CDR1 SGHRS and CDR2 YFSETQ come from the germline V gene. V was shortened by 2 bases and J by 2 bases, with 11 bases between the two germline ends. CDR3 length equals 15 residues. This chain's CDR3 is CASSFGGQPYNEQFF. The DNA for the CDR3 is TGCGCCAGCAGCTTTGGCGGACAGCCCTACAATGAGCAGTTCTTC.

The chain links TRBV9 to TRBJ2-1, with a possible D match to TRBD2 (6 bases). Trimming shortened V by 4 bases and J by 9 bases, and 14 bases separated the two germline ends. Germline V gives CDR1 SGDLS, CDR2 YYNGEE. The CDR3 spans 13 residues. In DNA, the CDR3 is TGTGCCAGCAGCTCCCAACTCGGGGGTGAGCAGTTCTTC. Its protein is CASSSQLGGEQFF.

This clone appeared once. V is TRBV2 and J is TRBJ1-5; D call uncertain. This CDR3 contains 16 residues. V was shortened by 1 base and J by 7 bases, with 17 bases between the two germline ends. The germline CDR1 and CDR2 sequences are SNHLY and FYNNEI. The CDR3 is CASSEEQWAQPQPQHF. In DNA form, the CDR3 reads TGTGCCAGCAGTGAAGAGCAGTGGGCCCAACCACAGCCCCAGCATTTT.

This sequence joins TRBV15 and TRBJ1-6, with 8 bases identical to TRBD1. CDR3 length: 14 residues. Unmatched junction bases numbered 6, after V lost 6 bases and J lost 8 bases. Germline CDR1 is LNHNV and CDR2 is YYDKDF (reference sequence). The CDR3 loop reads CATSPGTGDSPLHF. The CDR3 nucleotides read TGTGCCACCAGTCCCGGGACAGGCGATTCACCCCTCCACTTT.

This chain uses TRBV5-1 with TRBJ2-1; 7 positions agree with TRBD2. The CDR3 loop spans 15 amino acids. The V and J ends lost 4 bases and 3 bases, in that order; junction bases with no gene match: 7. Germline V gives CDR1 SGHRS, CDR2 YFSETQ. CDR3 loop: CASSLREVFYNEQFF. For the CDR3, the DNA is TGCGCCAGCAGCCTACGGGAGGTTTTCTACAATGAGCAGTTCTTC.

This clone was picked up a small number of times. The chain combines TRBV28 with TRBJ2-7, with D hard to call. Germline lookup yields CDR1 MDHEN and CDR2 SYDVKM. The CDR3 totals 14 residues. The V and J ends lost 6 bases and 2 bases respectively, with 14 bases between them. The CDR3 DNA sequence: TGTGCCAGCAGCCATGACCTAGGCCCCTACGAGCAGTACTTC. Protein product: CASSHDLGPYEQYF.

This chain connects TRBV18 to TRBJ1-2; D is undetermined. Germline V CDR1 and CDR2: KGHSH, LQKENI. The CDR3 contains 14 residues. The V end was cut by 3 bases, the J end by 6 bases, with 14 bases between. CDR3 in DNA: TGTGCCAGCTCACCTGTCGTTCGACTAGATGGCTACACCTTC. This translates into CASSPVVRLDGYTF.

This clone was seen once. The V call is TRBV10-2, the J call TRBJ2-7; D ambiguous. The CDR3 totals 15 residues. Trimming removed 3 bases from V and 4 bases from J, with 16 bases in between. Per the germline V gene, CDR1 is WSHSY and CDR2 is SAAADI. Here the CDR3 DNA reads TGCGCCAGCAGTGACGCACGACATATCGGTTACGAGCAGTACTTC. Translated: CASSDARHIGYEQYF.